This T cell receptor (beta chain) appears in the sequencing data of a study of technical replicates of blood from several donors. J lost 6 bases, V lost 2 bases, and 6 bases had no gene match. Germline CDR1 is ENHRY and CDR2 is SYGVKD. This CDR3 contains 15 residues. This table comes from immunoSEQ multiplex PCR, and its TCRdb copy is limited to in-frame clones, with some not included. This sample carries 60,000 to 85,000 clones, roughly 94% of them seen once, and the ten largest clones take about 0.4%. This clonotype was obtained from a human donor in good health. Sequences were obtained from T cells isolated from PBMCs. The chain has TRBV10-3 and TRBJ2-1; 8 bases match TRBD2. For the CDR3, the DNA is TGTGCCATCAGTGAGCCGGGACTAGTTACCAATGAGCAGTTCTTC. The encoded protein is CAISEPGLVTNEQFF.